The T cell receptor beta chain described here comes from a study of radiotherapy plus CTLA-4 blockade in lung cancer (dated by TCRdb to the late 2010s). A note on the overall study: Among enrolled patients, roughly 20% had an objective response and around 33% reached disease control.

Libraries were built with the immunoSEQ multiplex PCR assay. TCRdb's version of the immuneACCESS table is confined to in-frame rearrangements and falls short of the full clone set. An unresolved V gene accounts for under half of the shortfall where checked; the remainder is of unknown origin. The sample data list about 70,000 clones, and more than 70% of these were observed just once. The top ten hold approximately 15% of the sample. Concerning this clone itself: No antigen is known for it. No much larger clone is present one base from it, and per-base qualities are unavailable.

In this study, focal radiation therapy paired with CTLA-4 blockade (ipilimumab) was tested in patients who had chemo-refractory metastatic non-small-cell lung cancer. On the study overall, not on this receptor specifically: After treatment with radiotherapy and ipilimumab, TCR clones that originated in tumors expanded in peripheral blood. Increased serum interferon-beta after radiation, together with early dynamic changes in blood T cell clones, were reported to be the strongest predictors of response.

CDR1 and CDR2 were assigned from the germline V gene (reference sequence) as SGHKS and YYEKEE. V is trimmed back by 1 base and J by 2 bases, and the junction contains 1 base that no gene match accounts for. Counted from cysteine to phenylalanine, this CDR3 has 14 amino acids. The DNA shown is the 42-base CDR3, in frame from base 1. This receptor was taken from a human donor with non-small cell lung cancer whose response to radiotherapy plus ipilimumab could not be evaluated. Some clones in this sample may be carry-over from other donors' samples. Sequencing used peripheral blood, obtained from a patient treated with radiotherapy plus ipilimumab. In this chain, TRBV5-5 is recombined with TRBJ2-5, with TRBD2 identical over 8 junction bases. The DNA is as follows: TGTGCCAGCAGCTTGCCGGGGGGGCAAGAGACCCAGTACTTC. It translates as CASSLPGGQETQYF.